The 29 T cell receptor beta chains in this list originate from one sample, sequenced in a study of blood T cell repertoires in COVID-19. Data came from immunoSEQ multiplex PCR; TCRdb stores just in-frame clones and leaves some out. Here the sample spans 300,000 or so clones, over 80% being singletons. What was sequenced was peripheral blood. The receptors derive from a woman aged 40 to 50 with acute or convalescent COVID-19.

The CDR3 nucleotides are TGTGCCAGTAGCACGACAGGGGGCCCTAGCAATCAGCCCCAGCATTTT. Protein product: CASSTTGGPSNQPQHF. The gene calls are TRBV19 and TRBJ1-5, with 10 bases lining up with TRBD1. Germline-derived CDR1 and CDR2 are LNHDA and SQIVND (reference sequence). With 6 bases clipped from V and 0 bases from J, the junction kept 5 bases outside the gene matches. The CDR3 extends over 16 amino acids.

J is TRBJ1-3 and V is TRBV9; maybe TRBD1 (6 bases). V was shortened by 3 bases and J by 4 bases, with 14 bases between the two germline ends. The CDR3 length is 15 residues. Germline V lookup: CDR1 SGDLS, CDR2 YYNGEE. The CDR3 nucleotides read TGTGCCAGCAGCGGACAGGACAGCCTAGGAAACACCATATATTTT. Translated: CASSGQDSLGNTIYF.

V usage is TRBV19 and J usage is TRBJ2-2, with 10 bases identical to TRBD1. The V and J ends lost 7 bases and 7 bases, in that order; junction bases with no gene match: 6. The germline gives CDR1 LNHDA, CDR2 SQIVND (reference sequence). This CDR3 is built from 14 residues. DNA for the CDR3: TGTGCCAGTATACCGGGACAGGGGTACGGGGAGCTGTTTTTT. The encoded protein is CASIPGQGYGELFF.

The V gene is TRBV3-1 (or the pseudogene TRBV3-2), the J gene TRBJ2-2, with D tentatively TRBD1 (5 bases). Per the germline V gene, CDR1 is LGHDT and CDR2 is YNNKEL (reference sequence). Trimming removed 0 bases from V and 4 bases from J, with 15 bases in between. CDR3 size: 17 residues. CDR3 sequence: CASSQERYRTTTGELFF. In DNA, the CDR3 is TGTGCCAGCAGCCAAGAGAGGTATCGGACAACCACCGGGGAGCTGTTTTTT.

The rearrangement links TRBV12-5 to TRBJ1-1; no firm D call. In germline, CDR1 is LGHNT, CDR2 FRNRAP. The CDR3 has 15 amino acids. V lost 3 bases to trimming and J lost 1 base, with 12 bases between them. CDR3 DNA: TGTGCTAGTGGTTTTTGGCAGCGGACGAACACTGAAGCTTTCTTT. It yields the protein CASGFWQRTNTEAFF. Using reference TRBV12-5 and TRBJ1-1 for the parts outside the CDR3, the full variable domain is DARVTQTPRHKVTEMGQEVTMRCQPILGHNTVFWYRQTMMQGLELLAYFRNRAPLDDSGMPKDRFSAEMPDATLATLKIQPSEPRDSAVYFCASGFWQRTNTEAFFGQGTRLTVV.

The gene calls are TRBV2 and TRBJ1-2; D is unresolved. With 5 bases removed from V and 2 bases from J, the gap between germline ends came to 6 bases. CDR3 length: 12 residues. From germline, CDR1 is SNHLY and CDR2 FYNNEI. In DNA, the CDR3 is TGTGCCAGCAGTCAGGAAAACTATGGCTACACCTTC. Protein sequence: CASSQENYGYTF.

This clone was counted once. As DNA, the CDR3 is TGTGCCAGCAGCTTAGTTGGAACAGGGAGGGTAACTGGCTACACCTTC. Its protein product is CASSLVGTGRVTGYTF. The rearrangement uses TRBV7-2 and TRBJ1-2; weak D call: TRBD1 (6 bases). V shed 1 base and J shed 7 bases, with 19 bases lying between them. This CDR3 has 16 amino acids. From germline, CDR1 is SGHTA and CDR2 FQGNSA.

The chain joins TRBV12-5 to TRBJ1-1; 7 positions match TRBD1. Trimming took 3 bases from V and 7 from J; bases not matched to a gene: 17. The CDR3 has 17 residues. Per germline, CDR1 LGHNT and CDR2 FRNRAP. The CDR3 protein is CASGFGSGTVIPDEAFF. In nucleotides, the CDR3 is TGTGCTAGTGGTTTTGGGTCCGGGACAGTTATCCCGGATGAAGCTTTCTTT. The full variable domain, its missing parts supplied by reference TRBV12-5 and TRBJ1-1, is DARVTQTPRHKVTEMGQEVTMRCQPILGHNTVFWYRQTMMQGLELLAYFRNRAPLDDSGMPKDRFSAEMPDATLATLKIQPSEPRDSAVYFCASGFGSGTVIPDEAFFGQGTRLTVV.

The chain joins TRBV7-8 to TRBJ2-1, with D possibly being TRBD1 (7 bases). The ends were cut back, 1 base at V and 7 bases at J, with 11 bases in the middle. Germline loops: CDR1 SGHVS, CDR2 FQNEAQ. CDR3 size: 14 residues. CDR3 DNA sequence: TGTGCCAGCAGCTTAGTGGAGGGGGCGAATGAGCAGTTCTTC. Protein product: CASSLVEGANEQFF.

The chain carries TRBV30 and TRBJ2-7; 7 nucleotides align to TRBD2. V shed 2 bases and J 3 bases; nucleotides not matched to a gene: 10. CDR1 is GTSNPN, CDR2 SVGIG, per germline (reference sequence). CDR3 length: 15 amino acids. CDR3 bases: TGTGCCTGGAGTTCTCCACGGGGGGAGAACTACGAGCAGTACGTC. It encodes CAWSSPRGENYEQYV.

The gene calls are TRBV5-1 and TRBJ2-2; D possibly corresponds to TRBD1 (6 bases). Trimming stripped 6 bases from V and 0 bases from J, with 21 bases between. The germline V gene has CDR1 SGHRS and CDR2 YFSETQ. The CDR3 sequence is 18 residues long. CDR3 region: CASTFLQGQGSNTGELFF. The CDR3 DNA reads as TGCGCCAGCACCTTCCTCCAGGGGCAGGGGTCGAACACCGGGGAGCTGTTTTTT.

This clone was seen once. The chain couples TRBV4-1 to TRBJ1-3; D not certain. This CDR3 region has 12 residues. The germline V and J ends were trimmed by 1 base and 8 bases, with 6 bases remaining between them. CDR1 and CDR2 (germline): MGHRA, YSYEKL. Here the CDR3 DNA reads TGCGCCAGCAGCCAAGGGGAGGACACCATATATTTT. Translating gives CASSQGEDTIYF.

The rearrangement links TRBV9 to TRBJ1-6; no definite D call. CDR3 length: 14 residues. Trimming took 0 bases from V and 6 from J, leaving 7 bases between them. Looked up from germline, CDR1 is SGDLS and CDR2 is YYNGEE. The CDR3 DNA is TGTGCCAGCAGCGTAGACGGGATTAATTCACCCCTCCACTTT. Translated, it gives CASSVDGINSPLHF.

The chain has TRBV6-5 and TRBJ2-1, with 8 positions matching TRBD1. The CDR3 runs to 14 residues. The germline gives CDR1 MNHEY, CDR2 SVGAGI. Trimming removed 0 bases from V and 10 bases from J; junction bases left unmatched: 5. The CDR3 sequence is CASSYSGTGGEQFF. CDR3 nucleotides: TGTGCCAGCAGTTACTCGGGGACAGGCGGAGAGCAGTTCTTC.

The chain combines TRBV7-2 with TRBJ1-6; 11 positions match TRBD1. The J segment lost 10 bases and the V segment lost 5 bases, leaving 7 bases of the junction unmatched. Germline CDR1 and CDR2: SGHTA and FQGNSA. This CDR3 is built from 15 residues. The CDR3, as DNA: TGTGCCAGCAGCCCTTGGACAGGGGGCGCGTCACCCCTCCACTTT. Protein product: CASSPWTGGASPLHF.

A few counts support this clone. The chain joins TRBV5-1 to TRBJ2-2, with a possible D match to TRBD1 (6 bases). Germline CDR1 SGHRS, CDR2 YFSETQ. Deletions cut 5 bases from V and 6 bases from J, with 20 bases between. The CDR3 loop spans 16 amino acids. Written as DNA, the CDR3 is TGCGCCAGCAGTCCGAGCCACAGGCCAGGGGCCGGGGAGCTGTTTTTT. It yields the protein CASSPSHRPGAGELFF.

The CDR3 loop is CASSKLQATNEKLFF. For the CDR3, the DNA is TGTGCCAGTAGCAAACTACAGGCAACTAATGAAAAACTGTTTTTT. The rearrangement uses TRBV19 and TRBJ1-4; TRBD1 might be the D (5 bases). Between the trimmed V and J ends, which lost 6 bases and 0 bases, there was a span of 11 bases. CDR1 is LNHDA and CDR2 is SQIVND in the germline V gene (reference sequence). The CDR3 is 15 residues long. The variable domain in full, with the rest retrieved from reference TRBV19 and TRBJ1-4, is DGGITQSPKYLFRKEGQNVTLSCEQNLNHDAMYWYRQDPGQGLRLIYYSQIVNDFQKGDIAEGYSVSREKKESFPLTVTSAQKNPTAFYLCASSKLQATNEKLFFGSGTQLSVL.

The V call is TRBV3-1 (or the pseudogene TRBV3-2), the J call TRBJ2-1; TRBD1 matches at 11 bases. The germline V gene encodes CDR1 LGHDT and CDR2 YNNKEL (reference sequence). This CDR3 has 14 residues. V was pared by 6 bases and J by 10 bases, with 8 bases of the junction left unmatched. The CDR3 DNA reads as TGTGCCAGCAGTCGGCCGGGACAGGGGGTCGAGCAGTTCTTC. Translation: CASSRPGQGVEQFF.

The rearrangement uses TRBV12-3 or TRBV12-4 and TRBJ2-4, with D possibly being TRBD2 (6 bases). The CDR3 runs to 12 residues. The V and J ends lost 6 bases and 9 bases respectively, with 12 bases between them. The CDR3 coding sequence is TGTGCCAGCAGCCTTGGAGGGTCCATTCAGTACTTC. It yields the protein CASSLGGSIQYF.

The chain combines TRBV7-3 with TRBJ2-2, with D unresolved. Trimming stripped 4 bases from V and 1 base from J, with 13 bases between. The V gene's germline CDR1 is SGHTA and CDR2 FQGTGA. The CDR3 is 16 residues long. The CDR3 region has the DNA TGTGCCAGCAGCTATTTGGAACAGAGGAACACCGGGGAGCTGTTTTTT. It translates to CASSYLEQRNTGELFF.

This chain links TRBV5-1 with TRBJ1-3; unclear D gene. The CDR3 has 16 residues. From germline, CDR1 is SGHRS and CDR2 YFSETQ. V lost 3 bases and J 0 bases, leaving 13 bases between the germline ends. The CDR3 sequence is CASSSTGRGSGNTIYF. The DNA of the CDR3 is TGCGCCAGCAGCTCAACTGGACGGGGCTCTGGAAACACCATATATTTT.

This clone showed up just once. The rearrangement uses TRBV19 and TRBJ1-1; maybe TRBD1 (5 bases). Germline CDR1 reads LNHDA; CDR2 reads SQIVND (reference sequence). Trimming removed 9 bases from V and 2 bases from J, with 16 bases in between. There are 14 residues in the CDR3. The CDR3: CASQVGLYNTEAFF. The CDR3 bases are TGTGCCAGCCAAGTGGGGCTTTACAACACTGAAGCTTTCTTT.

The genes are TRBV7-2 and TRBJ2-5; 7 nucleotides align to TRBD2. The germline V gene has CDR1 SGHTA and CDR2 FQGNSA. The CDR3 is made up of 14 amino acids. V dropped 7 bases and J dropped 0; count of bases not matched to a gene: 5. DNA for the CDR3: TGTGCCAGCAAGCCCGGGGGGTACCAAGAGACCCAGTACTTC. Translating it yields CASKPGGYQETQYF. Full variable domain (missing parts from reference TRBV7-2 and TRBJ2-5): GAGVSQSPSNKVTEKGKDVELRCDPISGHTALYWYRQSLGQGLEFLIYFQGNSAPDKSGLPSDRFSAERTGGSVSTLTIQRTQQEDSAVYLCASKPGGYQETQYFGPGTRLLVL.

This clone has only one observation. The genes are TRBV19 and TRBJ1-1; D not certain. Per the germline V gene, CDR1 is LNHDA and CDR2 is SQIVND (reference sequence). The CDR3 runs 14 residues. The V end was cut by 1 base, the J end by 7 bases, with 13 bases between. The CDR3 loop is CASSIAARQIEAFF. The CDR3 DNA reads TGTGCCAGTAGTATAGCCGCCCGACAAATTGAAGCTTTCTTT.

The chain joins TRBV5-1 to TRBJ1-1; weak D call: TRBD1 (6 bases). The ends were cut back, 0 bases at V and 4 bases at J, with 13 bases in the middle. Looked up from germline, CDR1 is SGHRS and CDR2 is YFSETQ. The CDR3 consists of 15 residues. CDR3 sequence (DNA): TGCGCCAGCAGCTTGGTGGGGGCGCTGGGCACTGAAGCTTTCTTT. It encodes CASSLVGALGTEAFF.

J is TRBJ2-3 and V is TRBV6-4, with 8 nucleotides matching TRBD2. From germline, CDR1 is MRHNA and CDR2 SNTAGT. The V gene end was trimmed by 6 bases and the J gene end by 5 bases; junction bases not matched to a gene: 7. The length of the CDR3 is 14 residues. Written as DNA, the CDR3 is TGTGCCAGCAGCCAGCGGGGGAGGTTAGATACGCAGTATTTT. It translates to CASSQRGRLDTQYF.

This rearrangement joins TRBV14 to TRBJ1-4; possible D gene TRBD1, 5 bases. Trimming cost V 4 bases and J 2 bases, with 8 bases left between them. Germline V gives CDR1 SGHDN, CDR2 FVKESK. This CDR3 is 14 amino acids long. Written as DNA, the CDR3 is TGTGCCAGCAGCCCCAGGGCTACTAATGAAAAACTGTTTTTT. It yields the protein CASSPRATNEKLFF.

The CDR3 coding sequence is TGTGCCAGCAGTGAAAGGGGGCGGCGGGGAACTGAAGCTTTCTTT. It is translated as CASSERGRRGTEAFF. The chain recombines TRBV2 with TRBJ1-1; 7 positions agree with TRBD1. The CDR3 totals 15 residues. After removal of 2 bases from V and 5 bases from J, the junction contained 8 bases not matched to a gene. Germline CDR1 is SNHLY and CDR2 is FYNNEI.

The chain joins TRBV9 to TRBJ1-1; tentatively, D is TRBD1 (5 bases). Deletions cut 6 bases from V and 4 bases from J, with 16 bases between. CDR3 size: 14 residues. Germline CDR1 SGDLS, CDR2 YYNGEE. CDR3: CASTNPPGGTEAFF. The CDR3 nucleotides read TGTGCCAGCACCAACCCCCCGGGGGGCACTGAAGCTTTCTTT. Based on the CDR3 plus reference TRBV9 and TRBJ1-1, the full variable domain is DSGVTQTPKHLITATGQRVTLRCSPRSGDLSVYWYQQSLDQGLQFLIQYYNGEERAKGNILERFSAQQFPDLHSELNLSSLELGDSALYFCASTNPPGGTEAFFGQGTRLTVV.